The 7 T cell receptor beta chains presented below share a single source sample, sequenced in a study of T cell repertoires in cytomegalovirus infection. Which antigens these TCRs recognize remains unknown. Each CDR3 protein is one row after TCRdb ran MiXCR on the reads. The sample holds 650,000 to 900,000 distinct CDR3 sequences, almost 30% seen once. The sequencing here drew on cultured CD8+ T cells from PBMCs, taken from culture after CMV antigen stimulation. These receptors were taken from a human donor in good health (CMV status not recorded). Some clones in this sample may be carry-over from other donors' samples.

DNA of the CDR3: TGTGCCAGCAGCTTATCTGGTTACAGTCTCTATGGCTACACCTTC. Translated, it gives CASSLSGYSLYGYTF. J is TRBJ1-2 and V is TRBV7-6; no firm D call. Germline V gene lookup returns CDR1 SGHVS and CDR2 FNYEAQ. V lost 2 bases, J lost 4 bases, and 14 bases lay in between. The CDR3 sequence is 15 residues long.

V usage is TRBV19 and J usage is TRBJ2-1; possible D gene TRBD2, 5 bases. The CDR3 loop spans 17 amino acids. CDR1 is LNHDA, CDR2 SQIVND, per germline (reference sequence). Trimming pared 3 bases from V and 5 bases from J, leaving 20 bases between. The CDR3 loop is CASSILPRTLGDNEQFF. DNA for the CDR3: TGTGCCAGTAGTATTCTTCCGCGGACCCTCGGGGACAATGAGCAGTTCTTC.

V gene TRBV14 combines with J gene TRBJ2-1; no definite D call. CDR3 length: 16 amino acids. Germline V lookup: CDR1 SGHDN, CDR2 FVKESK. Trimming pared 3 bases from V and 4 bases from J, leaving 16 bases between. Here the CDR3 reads CASSHKTQPLYNEQFF. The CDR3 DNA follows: TGTGCCAGCAGCCACAAGACCCAGCCCCTATACAATGAGCAGTTCTTC.

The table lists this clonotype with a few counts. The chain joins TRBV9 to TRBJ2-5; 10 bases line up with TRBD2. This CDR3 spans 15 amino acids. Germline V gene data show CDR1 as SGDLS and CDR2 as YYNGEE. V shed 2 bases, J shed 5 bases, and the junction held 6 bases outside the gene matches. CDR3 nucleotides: TGTGCCAGCAGCGTGGCTAGCGGGGGTCAGGAGACCCAGTACTTC. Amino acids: CASSVASGGQETQYF.

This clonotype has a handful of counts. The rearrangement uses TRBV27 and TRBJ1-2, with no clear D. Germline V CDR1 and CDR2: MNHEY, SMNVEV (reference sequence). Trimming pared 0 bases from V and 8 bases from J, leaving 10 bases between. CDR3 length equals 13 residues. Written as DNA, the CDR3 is TGTGCCAGCAGTTTATCGGGCCTGGGGGGCTACACCTTC. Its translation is CASSLSGLGGYTF.

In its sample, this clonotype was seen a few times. The CDR3 DNA is TGCAGTGCCGGTAGTCCGGGACAGGGTTCCTACAATGAGCAGTTCTTC. It encodes CSAGSPGQGSYNEQFF. This chain links TRBV20-1 with TRBJ2-1; 9 bases fit TRBD1. There are 16 residues in the CDR3. With 6 bases clipped from V and 1 base from J, the junction kept 10 bases outside the gene matches. The germline gives CDR1 DFQATT, CDR2 SNEGSKA (reference sequence).

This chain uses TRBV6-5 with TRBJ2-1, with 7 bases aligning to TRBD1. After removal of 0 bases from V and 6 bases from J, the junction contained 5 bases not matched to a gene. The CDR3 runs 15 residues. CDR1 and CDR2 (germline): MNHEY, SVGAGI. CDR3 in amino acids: CASSYSKGAFNEQFF. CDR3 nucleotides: TGTGCCAGCAGTTACTCGAAGGGGGCTTTCAATGAGCAGTTCTTC.